This TCR beta chain is from a study of shared clonotypes between healthy human individuals. Turning to the study itself: The composition of the donors was two women and three men aged 18 to 49.

Splitting of each subset's genomic DNA was done evenly across several immunoSEQ plates. The input for sorted-subset replicate PCRs was around 210 ng DNA, some 28,000 T cell genomes. Original methodology: Filtering of immunoSEQ junctional sequences could not match full-length read filtering. Only in-frame clones appear in the TCRdb table, and some are missing; sequencing was by immunoSEQ multiplex PCR. V and J calls and clone size follow that table, whereas D and trimming were derived from the DNA. Among some 2 million clones listed, 85% to 95% were seen once. Unmatched junction bases numbered 11, after V lost 7 bases and J lost 14 bases. Germline CDR1 is MGHDK and CDR2 is SYGVNS. The CDR3 has 13 residues. Only one count was recorded for this clone.

The receptor was isolated from a man aged 18 to 30 in good health. The chain employs TRBV25-1 and TRBJ1-6, with TRBD1 matching 7 bases. The sequenced material came from naive CD4+ T cells sorted from blood. Subset indicated: CD45RA+ positively selected. The CDR3 loop reads CASNKREGATLHF. The DNA of the CDR3 is TGTGCCAGCAACAAAAGAGAGGGGGCTACCCTCCACTTT.